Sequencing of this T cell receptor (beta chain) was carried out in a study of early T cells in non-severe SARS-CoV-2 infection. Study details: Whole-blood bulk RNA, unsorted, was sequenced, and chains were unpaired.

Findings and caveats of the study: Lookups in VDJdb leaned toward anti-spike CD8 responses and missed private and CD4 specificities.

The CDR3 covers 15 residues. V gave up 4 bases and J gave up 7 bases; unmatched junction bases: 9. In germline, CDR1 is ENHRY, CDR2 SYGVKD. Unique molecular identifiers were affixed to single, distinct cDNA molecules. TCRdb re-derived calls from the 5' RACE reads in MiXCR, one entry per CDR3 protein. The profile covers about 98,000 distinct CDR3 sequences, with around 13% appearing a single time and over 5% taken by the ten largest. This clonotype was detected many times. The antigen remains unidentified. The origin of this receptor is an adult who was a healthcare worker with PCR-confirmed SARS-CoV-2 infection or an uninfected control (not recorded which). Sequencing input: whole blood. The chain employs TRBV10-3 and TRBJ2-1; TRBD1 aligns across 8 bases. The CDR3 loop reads CAISGGTGSANEQFF. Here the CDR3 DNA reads TGTGCCATCAGTGGGGGGACAGGTAGCGCTAATGAGCAGTTCTTC.